The 5 T cell receptor beta chains reported below all come from one sample, sequenced in a study of metastatic and nonmetastatic thyroid tumors (dated by TCRdb to 2020 to 2021). None of the patients had been given any treatment before thyroid surgery. Libraries came from PCR. The sequencer was an Illumina HiSeq 4000. The public reads were quality trimmed at Q25 with fastp and then assembled into clones with MiXCR by TCRdb, keeping productive beta chains. The sample contains about 27,000 clones, approximately 15% of them found a single time. Around 16% of the sample goes to the ten largest clones. The sequenced sample was blood. These receptors were collected from a male donor with papillary thyroid cancer or a benign thyroid nodule (not recorded which). Some clones in this sample may be carry-over from other donors' samples.

This clone was seen repeatedly, ten times or more. This chain joins TRBV14 and TRBJ2-5; D tentatively fits TRBD1 or TRBD2 (7 bases each). Germline assignment: CDR1 SGHDN and CDR2 FVKESK. The CDR3 totals 15 residues. Trimming took 4 bases from V and 5 from J, leaving 17 bases between them. CDR3 bases: TGTGCCAGCAGCCCCCCGGGGAGGGGGCTTGAGACCCAGTACTTC. Its protein is CASSPPGRGLETQYF. Combining the CDR3 with reference TRBV14 and TRBJ2-5 gives the whole variable domain EAGVTQFPSHSVIEKGQTVTLRCDPISGHDNLYWYRRVMGKEIKFLLHFVKESKQDESGMPNNRFLAERTGGTYSTLKVQPAELEDSGVYFCASSPPGRGLETQYFGPGTRLLVL.

This clone was found many times. J is TRBJ2-7 and V is TRBV28; no reliable D call. The germline V and J ends were trimmed by 3 bases and 2 bases, with 8 bases remaining between them. CDR3 size: 13 residues. The germline gives CDR1 MDHEN, CDR2 SYDVKM. CDR3 protein: CASSFSTTYEQYF. For the CDR3, the DNA is TGTGCCAGCAGTTTTTCGACGACCTACGAGCAGTACTTC. The variable domain in full, with the rest retrieved from reference TRBV28 and TRBJ2-7, is DVKVTQSSRYLVKRTGEKVFLECVQDMDHENMFWYRQDPGLGLRLIYFSYDVKMKEKGDIPEGYSVSREKKERFSLILESASTNQTSMYLCASSFSTTYEQYFGPGTRLTVT.

This chain connects TRBV18 to TRBJ2-1; perhaps D is TRBD1 or TRBD2 (5 bases each). Per the germline V gene, CDR1 is KGHSH and CDR2 is LQKENI. The CDR3 covers 16 residues. The V end was cut by 3 bases, the J end by 6 bases, with 18 bases between. The CDR3 DNA sequence: TGTGCCAGCTCACCTACGCCGGGACCTTCTATCAATGAGCAGTTCTTC. It specifies CASSPTPGPSINEQFF.

The table lists this clone with many counts. This sample includes further DNA sequences coding for the same CDR3. The V and J genes are TRBV5-6 and TRBJ2-5, with 7 bases that match TRBD2. Germline V gene sequence: CDR1 SGHDT, CDR2 YYEEEE. Trimming at V came to 4 bases and at J to 5 bases, leaving 5 bases not matched to a gene. The CDR3 runs 13 residues. CDR3 sequence (DNA): TGTGCCAGCAGCCGGGAGGCCGGGGAGACCCAGTACTTC. It translates to CASSREAGETQYF. The variable domain in full, with the rest retrieved from reference TRBV5-6 and TRBJ2-5, is DAGVTQSPTHLIKTRGQQVTLRCSPKSGHDTVSWYQQALGQGPQFIFQYYEEEERQRGNFPDRFSGHQFPNYSSELNVNALLLGDSALYLCASSREAGETQYFGPGTRLLVL.

The V gene is TRBV11-2, the J gene TRBJ1-2; D may be TRBD1 (6 bases). Looked up from germline, CDR1 is SGHAT and CDR2 is FQNNGV. The CDR3 contains 14 residues. V gave up 0 bases and J gave up 10 bases, with 15 bases separating them. As DNA, the CDR3 is TGTGCCAGCAGCTTAGACAGGGGTGGGGAACTCTACACCTTC. Translation gives CASSLDRGGELYTF.